This TCR beta chain was identified in a study of vaccination effects on CD4 cells after COVID-19. Broader study findings: Late post-vaccination, clones induced by infection and those induced by vaccine underwent marked clonal contraction.

As for this clone: What it recognizes is unknown.

Germline values: CDR1 SNHLY, CDR2 FYNNEI. The ends were cut back, 4 bases at V and 4 bases at J, with 10 bases in the middle. The CDR3 is made up of 13 amino acids. TCRdb keeps only in-frame clones here, not all; method: immunoSEQ multiplex PCR. This table has about 54,000 clones, 80% to 85% appearing once. Before sequencing, viral peptide pools were used by the ViraFEST assay to expand antigen-specific CD4+ T cells. The culture ran for about eleven days before CD4+ T cells were isolated. The sequencing here drew on CD4+ T cells from PBMCs cultured with HCoV-229E spike peptides, taken before COVID-19 vaccination. The chain couples TRBV2 to TRBJ1-2; D is unclear. The origin of this receptor is a human donor who received a COVID-19 vaccine. The CDR3 spells CASSGGTLYGYTF. CDR3 sequence (DNA): TGTGCCAGCAGTGGTGGCACCCTCTATGGCTACACCTTC.